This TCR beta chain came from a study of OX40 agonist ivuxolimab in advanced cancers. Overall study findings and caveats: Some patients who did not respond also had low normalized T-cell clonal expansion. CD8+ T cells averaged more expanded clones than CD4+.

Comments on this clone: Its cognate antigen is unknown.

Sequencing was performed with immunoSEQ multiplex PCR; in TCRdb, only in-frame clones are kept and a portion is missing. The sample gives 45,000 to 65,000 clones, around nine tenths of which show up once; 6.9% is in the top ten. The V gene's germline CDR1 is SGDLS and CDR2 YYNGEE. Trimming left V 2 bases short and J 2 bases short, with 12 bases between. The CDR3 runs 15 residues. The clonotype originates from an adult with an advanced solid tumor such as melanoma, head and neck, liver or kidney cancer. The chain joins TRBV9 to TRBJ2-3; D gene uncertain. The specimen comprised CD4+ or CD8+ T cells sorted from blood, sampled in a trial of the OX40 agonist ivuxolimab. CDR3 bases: TGTGCCAGCAGCGTTAGGACGGAATACACAGATACGCAGTATTTT. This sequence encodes CASSVRTEYTDTQYF.